This TCR beta chain came from a study of cytomegalovirus exposure and HLA in healthy donors. CDR1 SEHNR and CDR2 FQNEAQ come from the germline V gene (reference sequence). Trimming left V 3 bases short and J 7 bases short, with 9 bases between. The CDR3 has 13 residues. PCR involved 60 Vbeta and 13 Jbeta primers. TCRdb's copy holds only in-frame clones and misses some; the assay was immunoSEQ multiplex PCR. The sample yields around 120,000 clones, under 90% seen once. Sequencing was performed on PBMCs. This clonotype was sampled from a female donor in good health and CMV-seropositive. This rearrangement joins TRBV7-9 to TRBJ1-4, with a weak D call TRBD1 (6 bases). The DNA of the CDR3 is TGTGCCAGCAGCTTTCAACAGGGTGAAAAACTGTTTTTT. Protein: CASSFQQGEKLFF.